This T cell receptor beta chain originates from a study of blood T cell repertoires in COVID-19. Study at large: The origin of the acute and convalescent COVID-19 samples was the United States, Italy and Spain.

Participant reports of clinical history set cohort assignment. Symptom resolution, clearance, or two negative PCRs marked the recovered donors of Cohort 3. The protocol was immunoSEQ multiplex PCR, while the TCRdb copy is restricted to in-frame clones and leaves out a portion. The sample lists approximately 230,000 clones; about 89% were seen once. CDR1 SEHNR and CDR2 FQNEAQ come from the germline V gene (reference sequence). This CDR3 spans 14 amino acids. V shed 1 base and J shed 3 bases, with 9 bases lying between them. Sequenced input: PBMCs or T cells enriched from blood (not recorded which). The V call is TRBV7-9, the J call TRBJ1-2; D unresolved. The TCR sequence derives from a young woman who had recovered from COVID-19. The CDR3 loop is CASSLGQADYGYTF. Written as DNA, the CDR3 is TGTGCCAGCAGCTTAGGGCAGGCTGACTATGGCTACACCTTC.